This entry lists 12 T cell receptor beta chains sequenced from one sample in a study of response to subunit inactivated influenza vaccine. From the RT-PCR reads, TCRdb called clonotypes with MiXCR, one entry per CDR3 protein. This table holds hundreds of thousands of distinct CDR3 sequences, around 13% found once. The source material was PBMCs from blood, sampled around two weeks before vaccination. These TCRs come from a man between 45 and 60 years old who received an inactivated influenza vaccine.

This clonotype was observed a handful of times. The V call is TRBV20-1, the J call TRBJ2-3; 12 bases map to TRBD2. This CDR3 is built from 17 residues. After removal of 2 bases from V and 1 base from J, the junction contained 7 bases not matched to a gene. Per the germline V gene, CDR1 is DFQATT and CDR2 is SNEGSKA (reference sequence). This chain's CDR3 is CSARRGLAGWGTDTQYF. In DNA, the CDR3 is TGCAGTGCTAGAAGAGGACTAGCGGGATGGGGCACAGATACGCAGTATTTT.

This clonotype has ten or more counts. The rearrangement joins TRBV5-1 to TRBJ2-5, with 7 bases lining up with TRBD1. The CDR3 has 12 amino acids. With V trimmed by 5 bases and J by 5 bases, 3 bases remained unmatched. Germline V gene sequence: CDR1 SGHRS, CDR2 YFSETQ. The CDR3 DNA reads as TGCGCCAGCAGACAGGGGATGGAGACCCAGTACTTC. Amino acids: CASRQGMETQYF.

The CDR3 reads CASSLLLAGVADTQYF. The CDR3 DNA reads as TGCGCCAGCAGCTTGTTGTTAGCGGGAGTCGCAGATACGCAGTATTTT. V gene TRBV5-1 combines with J gene TRBJ2-3; 9 bases match TRBD2. V lost 1 base and J lost 4; bases outside the gene matches: 7. Germline-derived CDR1 and CDR2 are SGHRS and YFSETQ. The CDR3 contains 16 residues.

CDR3 sequence reads: CASSFTSGFNEQFF. The CDR3 DNA reads TGTGCCAGCAGTTTCACTAGCGGGTTCAATGAGCAGTTCTTC. The gene calls are TRBV27 and TRBJ2-1, with 9 bases fitting TRBD2. The CDR3 loop spans 14 amino acids. In germline, CDR1 is MNHEY, CDR2 SMNVEV (reference sequence). Losses at the gene ends were 3 bases for V and 6 bases for J; bases not matched to a gene: 3.

The chain is built from TRBV7-9 and TRBJ2-1; a weak D match, TRBD1 (7 bases). The CDR3 is 15 amino acids. Germline CDR1 SEHNR, CDR2 FQNEAQ (reference sequence). V was pared by 4 bases and J by 7 bases, with 17 bases between. The CDR3 loop is CASSWRGRPGNEQFF. In nucleotides, the CDR3 is TGTGCCAGCAGCTGGAGGGGGCGTCCGGGGAATGAGCAGTTCTTC.

This clonotype was recorded a few times. The chain recombines TRBV11-1 with TRBJ2-7, with 8 bases that match TRBD2. From germline, CDR1 is SGHAT and CDR2 FQDESV (reference sequence). With 2 bases clipped from V and 3 bases from J, the junction kept 6 bases outside the gene matches. This CDR3 has 15 residues. DNA of the CDR3: TGTGCCAGCAGCTTACAGCCAGCGGGAGTCTACGAGCAGTACTTC. It codes for CASSLQPAGVYEQYF.

In DNA, the CDR3 is TGTGCCAGCAGTCCGCGAGGGACGACCAAAAACATTCAGTACTTC. Translated: CASSPRGTTKNIQYF. The gene calls are TRBV12-3 or TRBV12-4 and TRBJ2-4; perhaps D is TRBD1 or TRBD2 (5 bases each). The germline V and J ends were trimmed by 5 bases and 2 bases, with 13 bases remaining between them. CDR3 length: 15 residues.

This clonotype has just a few counts. The rearrangement uses TRBV10-3 and TRBJ1-6; D remains unclear. The CDR3 runs 14 residues. V was shortened by 2 bases and J by 6 bases, with 8 bases between the two germline ends. Germline-derived CDR1 and CDR2 are ENHRY and SYGVKD. The CDR3 DNA reads as TGTGCCATCAGTGAGGGAGTAACTAATTCACCCCTCCACTTT. The encoded protein is CAISEGVTNSPLHF.

There are a few counts of this clonotype. The CDR3: CASTSPNSGRRGTDTQYF. CDR3 nucleotide sequence: TGTGCCAGCACCTCTCCCAATAGCGGGAGGCGTGGCACAGATACGCAGTATTTT. V and J are TRBV12-3 or TRBV12-4 and TRBJ2-3; 10 bases line up with TRBD2. Germline trimming cut 7 bases from V and 1 base from J; bases unmatched to any gene: 14. This CDR3 is 18 amino acids long.

J is TRBJ2-1 and V is TRBV19; D gene ambiguous. CDR1 is LNHDA, CDR2 SQIVND, per germline (reference sequence). This CDR3 has 15 amino acids. V was cut by 3 bases and J by 4 bases, with 13 bases left in between. The CDR3 DNA sequence: TGTGCCAGTAGTATTGGGCTAGAAATTTACAATGAGCAGTTCTTC. Its translation: CASSIGLEIYNEQFF.

This clonotype has at least ten counts. This rearrangement joins TRBV11-2 to TRBJ2-5, with no clear D. The CDR3 spans 13 residues. Germline V gives CDR1 SGHAT, CDR2 FQNNGV. The V end lost 2 bases, the J end lost 3 bases, and 7 bases lay between the germline ends. The CDR3 nucleotides are TGTGCCAGCAGCTTATCGACGGAAGAGACCCAGTACTTC. It is translated as CASSLSTEETQYF.

V and J are TRBV12-3 or TRBV12-4 and TRBJ2-5; D may correspond to TRBD1 or TRBD2 (5 bases each). Trimming stripped 6 bases from V and 4 bases from J, with 12 bases between. CDR3 size: 13 residues. The CDR3 protein is CASRYGTIETQYF. CDR3 nucleotide sequence: TGTGCCAGCAGGTACGGGACCATAGAGACCCAGTACTTC.